This TCR beta chain was sequenced for a study of T cell responses to AZD1222 COVID-19 vaccine. Study-level results: The CD4 TCRs associated with vaccination extended across spike and predominated at 160-218 and 743-854. Receipt of two AZD1222 doses was followed by a rise in Spike-specific TCR breadth and depth.

Germline-derived CDR1 and CDR2 are MNHEY and SMNVEV (reference sequence). The CDR3 extends over 14 amino acids. V lost 3 bases and J lost 4; bases outside the gene matches: 0. Worth noting for this clone: Its specificity is not known.

Sequenced by immunoSEQ multiplex PCR; TCRdb stores in-frame clones only, minus some. The sample holds about 120,000 clones; around 90% are singletons and the top ten take under 3%. The specimen was peripheral blood, collected 28 days after the second AZD1222 dose. The V call is TRBV27, the J call TRBJ1-6, with TRBD1 identical over 7 bases. This receptor was obtained from an adult who received the AZD1222 COVID-19 vaccine. This CDR3 reads CASSLDRYNSPLHF. The DNA for the CDR3 is TGTGCCAGCAGTTTGGACAGGTATAATTCACCCCTCCACTTT.